This section outlines one T cell receptor (beta chain) sequence together with its context. No antigen is known for it. CDR1 LGHNA and CDR2 YNFKEQ come from the germline V gene. V was pared by 4 bases and J by 1 base, with 7 bases between. This CDR3 comprises 13 residues. These data come from a study of cytomegalovirus exposure and HLA in healthy donors. The study, taken as a whole, reports: The investigators catalogued 150 to 200 TCR beta chains as cytomegalovirus-associated.

Use of 60 Vbeta and 13 Jbeta primers characterized the PCR. Libraries were prepared by immunoSEQ multiplex PCR; TCRdb keeps only in-frame clonotypes and omits some of them. The sample yields about 120,000 clones, about 83% seen once. J is TRBJ1-1 and V is TRBV4-2; D is unclear. The clonotype originates from a man aged 25 to 40 in good health and CMV-seronegative. Sequencing was carried out using PBMCs. CDR3 loop: CASSLSENTEAFF. The CDR3 region has the DNA TGTGCCAGCAGCCTTTCAGAGAACACTGAAGCTTTCTTT.